This record concerns one T cell receptor (beta chain) sequence. No antigen is known for it. There are no base qualities to consult, and no much larger clone falls within one base. The data derive from a study of blood T cell repertoires in COVID-19 (dated by TCRdb to the early 2020s). A note on the overall study: Collaborator samples came from the United States, Italy and Spain and covered acute and convalescent phases of COVID-19. The repertoires were released in a freely available public database intended as a resource for research on the immune response to SARS-CoV-2. Where HLA class I and class II types were available, the types were taken from metadata supplied by the sample provider, not from assay-based typing. The sample metadata nearly always contained a de-identified subject ID, COVID-19 status, age in years and sex. The samples were drawn from two sources: the first 160 participants of the ongoing ImmuneRACE study, and 1,200 or so subjects contributed by 6 global collaborators. Subjects who had been exposed to COVID-19, were actively infected with it, or had recovered from it provided the deeply sampled blood TCRbeta repertoires that made up the dataset. The prospective study material was composed of cDNA or gDNA derived from T cells, B-cell-depleted T cells, or PBMCs. Study-wide findings and limitations: Clinical and demographic metadata were provided uncurated, with the amount varying by source and participant.

The cysteine opens and the phenylalanine closes a CDR3 of 15 amino acids. Here the CDR3 DNA is all that survives: 45 bases in frame from base 1. CDR1 and CDR2 were assigned from the germline V gene (reference sequence) as LNHDA and SQIVND. The junction shows trimming of 10 bases on V and 1 base on J, and the gene matches do not reach 8 bases of it. Each collaborating institution followed its own protocols to collect whole blood in K2EDTA tubes. For TCRbeta analysis, collaborators shipped samples in one of three forms: frozen whole blood, isolated PBMCs, or DNA extracted from either of those sample types. The immunoSEQ Assay, a bias-controlled multiplex PCR, was used to amplify TCRbeta CDR3 regions from genomic DNA. The authors processed their data as follows. Nucleated cell counts per sample were estimated from amplification of reference gene primers within the assay. To quantify the absolute abundance of each unique TCRbeta CDR3 rearrangement, sequence reads were collapsed and filtered. For each sample, productive Simpson clonality was calculated as the square root of Simpson's diversity index across productive rearrangements. TCRdb stores this immuneACCESS table with in-frame sequences only. Part of the clones is absent; in the studies checked, under half of the shortfall reflects unresolved V genes, and no reason is known for the rest. D and trimming come from the DNA, and the V and J calls and clone size come from that table. Recorded for this sample are 150,000 or so clones; roughly 86% of them occurred a single time. Over 12% of the sample rests with the top ten.

The receptor was derived from a human donor with acute or convalescent COVID-19. The donor label of this sample is uncertain. Sequencing used peripheral blood. The sequence joins TRBV19 to TRBJ1-5; 9 middle bases align to TRBD1. The encoded CDR3 is CAILGQGPSNQPQHF. The bases are TGTGCCATCCTCGGACAGGGGCCCAGCAATCAGCCCCAGCATTTT. The reference TRBV19 and TRBJ1-5 proteins fill in what lies around the CDR3, so the full variable domain reads DGGITQSPKYLFRKEGQNVTLSCEQNLNHDAMYWYRQDPGQGLRLIYYSQIVNDFQKGDIAEGYSVSREKKESFPLTVTSAQKNPTAFYLCAILGQGPSNQPQHFGDGTRLSIL.